This T cell receptor (beta chain) was sequenced for a study of blood T cell repertoires in COVID-19. In germline, CDR1 is MNHNY, CDR2 SVGAGI (reference sequence). The CDR3 runs to 12 residues. V was pared by 7 bases and J by 5 bases, with 11 bases between. This table comes from immunoSEQ multiplex PCR, and its TCRdb copy is limited to in-frame clones, with some not included. Of 190,000 or so clones listed, around nine tenths are singletons. The sequenced sample consisted of peripheral blood. This clonotype was obtained from a woman between 18 and 29 years old who had recovered from COVID-19. The rearrangement links TRBV6-6 to TRBJ1-2; D perhaps matches TRBD1 (6 bases). CDR3 in amino acids: CASKTGDYGYTF. The CDR3 DNA reads as TGTGCCAGCAAGACAGGAGATTATGGCTACACCTTC.